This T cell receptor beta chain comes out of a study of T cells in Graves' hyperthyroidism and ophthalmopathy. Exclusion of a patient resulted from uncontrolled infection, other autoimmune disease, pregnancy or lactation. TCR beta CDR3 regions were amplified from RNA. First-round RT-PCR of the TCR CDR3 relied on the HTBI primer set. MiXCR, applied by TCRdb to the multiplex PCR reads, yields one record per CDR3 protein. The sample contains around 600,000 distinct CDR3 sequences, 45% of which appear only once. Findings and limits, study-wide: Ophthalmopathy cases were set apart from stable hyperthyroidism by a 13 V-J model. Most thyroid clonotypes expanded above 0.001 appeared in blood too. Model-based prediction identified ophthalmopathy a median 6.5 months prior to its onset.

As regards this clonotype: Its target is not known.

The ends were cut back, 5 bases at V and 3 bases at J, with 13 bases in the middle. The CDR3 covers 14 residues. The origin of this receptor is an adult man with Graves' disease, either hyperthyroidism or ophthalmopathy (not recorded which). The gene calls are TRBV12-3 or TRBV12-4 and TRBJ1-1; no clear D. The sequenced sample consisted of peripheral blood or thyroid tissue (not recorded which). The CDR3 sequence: CASSGRLIYTEAFF. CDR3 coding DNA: TGTGCCAGCAGTGGACGGCTAATCTACACTGAAGCTTTCTTT.